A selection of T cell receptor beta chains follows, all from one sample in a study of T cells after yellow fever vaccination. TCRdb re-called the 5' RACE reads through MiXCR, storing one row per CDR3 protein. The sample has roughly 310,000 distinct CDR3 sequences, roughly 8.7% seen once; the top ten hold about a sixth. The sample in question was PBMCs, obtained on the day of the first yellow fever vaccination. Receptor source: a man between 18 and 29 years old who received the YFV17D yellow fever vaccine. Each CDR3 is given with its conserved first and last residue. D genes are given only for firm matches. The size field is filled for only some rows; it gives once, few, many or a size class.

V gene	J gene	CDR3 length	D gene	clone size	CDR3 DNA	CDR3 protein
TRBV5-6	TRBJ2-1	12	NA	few	TGTGCCAGCAGCTGGGGGTGGAGTGAGCAGTTCTTC	CASSWGWSEQFF
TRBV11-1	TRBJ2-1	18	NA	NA	TGTGCCAGCGCCGACCCGCTACGCTCCGCCGGGACAACGAATGAGCAGTTCTTC	CASADPLRSAGTTNEQFF
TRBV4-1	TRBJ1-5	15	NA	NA	TGCGCCAGCAGCCAAGATGATAATGGGATCCGGCCCCAGCATTTT	CASSQDDNGIRPQHF
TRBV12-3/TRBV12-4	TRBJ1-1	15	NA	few	TGTGCCAGCAGTTTTGGAGAGACATTGAACACTGAAGCTTTCTTT	CASSFGETLNTEAFF
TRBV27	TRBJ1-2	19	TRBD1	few	TGTGCCAGCAGTCCACTACATTCTGACAGGGGAGTAGCTAACTATGGCTACACCTTC	CASSPLHSDRGVANYGYTF
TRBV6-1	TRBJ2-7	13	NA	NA	TGTGCCAGCCAGGGCGTGGGGACTTACGAGCAGTACTTC	CASQGVGTYEQYF
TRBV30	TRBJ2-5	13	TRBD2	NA	TGTGCCTGGAGTCCGGGGGGAGGAGAGACCCAGTACTTC	CAWSPGGGETQYF
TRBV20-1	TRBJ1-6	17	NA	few	TGCAGTGCTAGATTAGCGGGAGCTTTATACGATAATTCACCCCTCCACTTT	CSARLAGALYDNSPLHF
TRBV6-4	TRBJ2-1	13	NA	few	TGTGCCAGCAGTGACTCCTTCAGGGACGAGCAGTTCTTC	CASSDSFRDEQFF
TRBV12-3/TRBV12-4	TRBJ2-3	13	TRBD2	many	TGTGCCAGCAGTCAGCGGGGGGACGATACGCAGTATTTT	CASSQRGDDTQYF
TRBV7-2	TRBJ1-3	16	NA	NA	TGTGCCAGCAGCCCCTCGGGGTGGAGCTCTGGAAACACCATATATTTT	CASSPSGWSSGNTIYF
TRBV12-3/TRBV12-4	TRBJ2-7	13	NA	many	TGTGCCAGCAGTTTTACGTCCGGGGGCGAGCAGTACTTC	CASSFTSGGEQYF
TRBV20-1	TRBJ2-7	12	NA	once	TGCAGTGCTAGACCTGGGGGTCGGGAGCAGTACTTC	CSARPGGREQYF
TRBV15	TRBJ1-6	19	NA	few	TGTGCCACCAGCATTAATGCAGGGTTTAAATCCCGCTATAATTCACCCCTCCACTTT	CATSINAGFKSRYNSPLHF
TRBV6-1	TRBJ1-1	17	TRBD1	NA	TGTGCCAGCAGCCAAAGGACAGGGAGGCGGTTGAACACTGAAGCTTTCTTT	CASSQRTGRRLNTEAFF
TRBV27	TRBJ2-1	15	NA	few	TGTGCCAGCAACGAGAGGGAGAACTCCTACAATGAGCAGTTCTTC	CASNERENSYNEQFF
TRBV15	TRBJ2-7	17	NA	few	TGTGCCACCAGCAGAGTTTTTAACAGGCTAAGCGCCTACGAGCAGTACTTC	CATSRVFNRLSAYEQYF
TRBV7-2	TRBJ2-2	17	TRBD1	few	TGTGCCAGCAGCTCGGCTCTCCGGGACAGGACTACCGGGGAGCTGTTTTTT	CASSSALRDRTTGELFF
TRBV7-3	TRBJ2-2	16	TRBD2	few	TGTGCCAGCAGCTTAACTAGCGGGGAGTACACCGGGGAGCTGTTTTTT	CASSLTSGEYTGELFF
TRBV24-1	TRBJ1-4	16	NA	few	TGTGCCACCAGTGGCCGGAGCAGGGAAGGTAATGAAAAACTGTTTTTT	CATSGRSREGNEKLFF
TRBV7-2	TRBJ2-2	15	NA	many	TGTGCCAGCAGCCCCCGGACAGAGAACACCGGGGAGCTGTTTTTT	CASSPRTENTGELFF
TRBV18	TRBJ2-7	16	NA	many	TGTGCCAGCTCACCCTCCCAGACAGGATCCTCCTACGAGCAGTACTTC	CASSPSQTGSSYEQYF
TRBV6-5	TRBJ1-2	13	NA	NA	TGTGCCAGCAGTATACAGGTTAACTATGGCTACACCTTC	CASSIQVNYGYTF
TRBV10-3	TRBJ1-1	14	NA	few	TGTGCCACGAGCACAGGAATCATGAACACTGAAGCTTTCTTT	CATSTGIMNTEAFF
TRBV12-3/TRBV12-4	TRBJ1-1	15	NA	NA	TGTGCCAGCAGTTTAAGGGCGGGAAGGGACACTGAAGCTTTCTTT	CASSLRAGRDTEAFF
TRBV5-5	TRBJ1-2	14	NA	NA	TGTGCCAGCAGCCGAGAGGGGCGGGGCTATGGCTACACCTTC	CASSREGRGYGYTF
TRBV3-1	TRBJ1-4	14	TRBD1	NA	TGTGCCAGCAGCCCTCGGGACAGCGATGAAAAACTGTTTTTT	CASSPRDSDEKLFF
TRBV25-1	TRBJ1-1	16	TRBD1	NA	TGTGCCAGCAGTGAAACGGAACAGGGGAGGAACACTGAAGCTTTCTTT	CASSETEQGRNTEAFF
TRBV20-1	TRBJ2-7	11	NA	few	TGCAGTGCTAGAGAGGAGGACGAGCAGTACTTC	CSAREEDEQYF
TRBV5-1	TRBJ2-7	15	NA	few	TGCGCCAGCAGCTTGGTACGGGGCTTCTCCTACGAGCAGTACTTC	CASSLVRGFSYEQYF
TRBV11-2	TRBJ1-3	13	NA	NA	TGTGCCAGCAGCGTCAGGGTTGGAAACACCATATATTTT	CASSVRVGNTIYF
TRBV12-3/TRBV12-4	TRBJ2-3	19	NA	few	TGTGCCAGCAGTCCCGACGGGGCGGGGGCTCCTCAGAACACAGATACGCAGTATTTT	CASSPDGAGAPQNTDTQYF
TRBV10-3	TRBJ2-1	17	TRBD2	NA	TGTGCCATCAGTGAGTACGTCGGCGGGGGGGCCAGCAATGAGCAGTTCTTC	CAISEYVGGGASNEQFF
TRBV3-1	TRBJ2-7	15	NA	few	TGTGCCAGCAGCCAAGACGTGCAGCCCCACGTAGAGCAGTACTTC	CASSQDVQPHVEQYF
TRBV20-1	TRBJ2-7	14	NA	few	TGCAGTGCTAGAGATCAGCGCAGTACCTACGAGCAGTACTTC	CSARDQRSTYEQYF
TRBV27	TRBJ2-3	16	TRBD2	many	TGTGCCAGCAGTTTAGGCCCTAGCGGAGCCACAGATACGCAGTATTTT	CASSLGPSGATDTQYF
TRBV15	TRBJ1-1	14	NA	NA	TGTGCCACCTCAGGACAGCCAAAGAACACTGAAGCTTTCTTT	CATSGQPKNTEAFF
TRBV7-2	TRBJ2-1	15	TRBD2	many	TGTGCCAGCAGCTGGGGACTAGCGGGGAACAATGAGCAGTTCTTC	CASSWGLAGNNEQFF
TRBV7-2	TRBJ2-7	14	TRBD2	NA	TGTGCCAGCAGCAAGCGGGGGGGAGTCTACGAGCAGTACTTC	CASSKRGGVYEQYF
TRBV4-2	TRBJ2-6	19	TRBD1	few	TGTGCCAGCAGCGCCTTGCCCCGGACAGGTGCCTCTGGGGCCAACGTCCTGACTTTC	CASSALPRTGASGANVLTF
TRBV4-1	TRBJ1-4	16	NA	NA	TGCGCCAGCAGCTCCGGACAGACTGCAACTAATGAAAAACTGTTTTTT	CASSSGQTATNEKLFF
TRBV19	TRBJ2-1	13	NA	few	TGTGCCAGTAGTATAGATGGGGCAATGGAGCAGTTCTTC	CASSIDGAMEQFF
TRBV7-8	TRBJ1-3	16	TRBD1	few	TGTGCCAGCAGCTTGGGACAGGGGAACTCTGGAAACACCATATATTTT	CASSLGQGNSGNTIYF
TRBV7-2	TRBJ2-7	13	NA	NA	TGTGCCAGCAGCTTAGAACCGGCCCTCGAGCAGTACTTC	CASSLEPALEQYF
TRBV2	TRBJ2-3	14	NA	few	TGTGCCAGCAGTGAAAGGGGGTACACAGATACGCAGTATTTT	CASSERGYTDTQYF
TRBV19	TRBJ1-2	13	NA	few	TGTGCCAGTAGTATCGGAGTAGGCTATGGCTACACCTTC	CASSIGVGYGYTF
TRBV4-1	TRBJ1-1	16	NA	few	TGCGCCAGCAGCCAATTGGCCGGGACCAAAGGGCGTGAAGCTTTCTTT	CASSQLAGTKGREAFF
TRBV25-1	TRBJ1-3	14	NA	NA	TGTGCCAGCGGAGGGGTGCCTCTCGGAAACACCATATATTTT	CASGGVPLGNTIYF
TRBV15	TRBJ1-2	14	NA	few	TGTGCCACCAGCAGAGAAAGTAACAGATATGGCTACACCTTC	CATSRESNRYGYTF
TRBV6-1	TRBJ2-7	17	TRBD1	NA	TGTGCCAGCAGTAAAGGGGGCTATCACACCTCACCCTACGAGCAGTACTTC	CASSKGGYHTSPYEQYF
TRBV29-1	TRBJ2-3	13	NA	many	TGCAGCGTCGGATTAGTTACGACAGATACGCAGTATTTT	CSVGLVTTDTQYF
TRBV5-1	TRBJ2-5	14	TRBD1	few	TGCGCCAGCAGGCCGGGACAGACACAAGAGACCCAGTACTTC	CASRPGQTQETQYF
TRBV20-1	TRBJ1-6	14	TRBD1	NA	TGCAGTGCTAGGCGCAGGGGGCTTGATTCACCCCTCCACTTT	CSARRRGLDSPLHF
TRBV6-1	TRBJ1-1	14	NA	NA	TGTGCCAGCAGTATCGGACAGATGAACACTGAAGCTTTCTTT	CASSIGQMNTEAFF
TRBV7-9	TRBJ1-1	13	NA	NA	TGTGCCAGCAGCTTAGCGGGCCAGCCTGAAGCTTTCTTT	CASSLAGQPEAFF
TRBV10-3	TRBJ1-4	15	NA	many	TGTGCCATCAGTGATTCCGGGACCCCAGGCGAAAAACTGTTTTTT	CAISDSGTPGEKLFF